This entry lists 18 T cell receptor beta chains sequenced from one sample in a study of T-cell reconstitution after alpha-beta-depleted transplantation in children. Construction of the TCRbeta library involved unique molecular identifiers. Using its own MiXCR run on the PCR reads, TCRdb lists one record per CDR3 protein. This table has roughly 500,000 distinct CDR3 sequences, roughly a tenth appearing once. The sample here was PBMCs, taken before TCRalphabeta/CD19-depleted stem cell transplant. The receptors were sampled from a child aged 2-15 years with inherited bone marrow failure, due to receive a stem cell transplant.

This clonotype was observed at least ten times. This rearrangement joins TRBV29-1 to TRBJ1-1; TRBD1 matches at 8 bases. The J segment lost 3 bases and the V segment lost 0 bases, leaving 3 bases of the junction unmatched. The CDR3 has 14 amino acids. Germline lookup yields CDR1 SQVTM and CDR2 ANQGSEA. In DNA, the CDR3 is TGCAGCGTTGAAGAACCGGGACAGGACACTGAAGCTTTCTTT. Translating gives CSVEEPGQDTEAFF.

This clonotype was picked up a small number of times. The conserved phenylalanine or tryptophan is not found at the CDR3 terminus, so this likely reflects a read error. The limits of the CDR3 on the DNA are not certain, so only TCRdb's listed CDR3 is given. This chain uses TRBV7-9 with TRBJ1-1. The germline V gene encodes CDR1 SEHNR and CDR2 FQNEAQ (reference sequence). The CDR3 is 10 amino acids in total, end residues counted. The CDR3 loop is CASSLAGFQI.

Many counts were recorded for this clonotype. The CDR3 DNA is TGTGCCAGCAGCGAGGGACTAGCGGGGGCCTCCTACGAGCAGTACTTC. Translating gives CASSEGLAGASYEQYF. This rearrangement joins TRBV9 to TRBJ2-7; 14 bases line up with TRBD2. The length of the CDR3 is 16 residues. With V trimmed by 3 bases and J by 0 bases, 2 bases remained unmatched. Germline assignment: CDR1 SGDLS and CDR2 YYNGEE.

This clonotype showed up many times. J is TRBJ2-5 and V is TRBV29-1; possible D gene TRBD1, 6 bases. From germline, CDR1 is SQVTM and CDR2 ANQGSEA. V shed 6 bases and J shed 5 bases, with 25 bases lying between them. The CDR3 extends over 16 amino acids. In nucleotides, the CDR3 is TGCAGCGTCCTTGATTTGGGACAACCACGGTGGGAGACCCAGTACTTC. Translating it yields CSVLDLGQPRWETQYF.

At least ten counts were recorded for this clonotype. This chain connects TRBV5-1 to TRBJ2-1, with D possibly being TRBD2 (6 bases). The V gene lost 4 bases and the J gene lost 0 bases, with 11 bases spanning the gap. The germline V gene has CDR1 SGHRS and CDR2 YFSETQ. The CDR3 is made up of 15 amino acids. CDR3 sequence reads: CASSAGLSSYNEQFF. The CDR3 coding sequence is TGCGCCAGCAGCGCGGGACTTAGCTCCTACAATGAGCAGTTCTTC.

The table lists this clonotype with many counts. The chain employs TRBV4-2 and TRBJ2-1; TRBD1 agrees at 7 bases. Germline trimming cut 0 bases from V and 1 base from J; bases unmatched to any gene: 3. CDR3 size: 16 residues. Per the germline V gene, CDR1 is LGHNA and CDR2 is YNFKEQ. CDR3 sequence: CASSQEQGVSYNEQFF. DNA for the CDR3: TGTGCCAGCAGCCAAGAGCAGGGGGTATCCTACAATGAGCAGTTCTTC.

This clonotype was found many times. CDR3 nucleotide sequence: TGCAGTGCGGTCGGACACTTGAATCAGCCCCAGCATTTT. Amino acid sequence: CSAVGHLNQPQHF. V is TRBV20-1 and J is TRBJ1-5; D perhaps matches TRBD1 (5 bases). The CDR3 is made up of 13 amino acids. Germline CDR1 and CDR2: DFQATT and SNEGSKA (reference sequence). With 6 bases removed from V and 4 bases from J, the gap between germline ends came to 13 bases.

This clonotype was found many times. The rearrangement uses TRBV11-2 and TRBJ2-2; D remains unclear. CDR3 size: 18 residues. The germline CDR1 and CDR2 sequences are SGHAT and FQNNGV. Trimming stripped 0 bases from V and 0 bases from J, with 14 bases between. This CDR3 reads CASSLDLTSEANTGELFF. In DNA, the CDR3 is TGTGCCAGCAGCTTAGATCTAACAAGTGAAGCGAACACCGGGGAGCTGTTTTTT.

Many counts were recorded for this clonotype. The chain employs TRBV5-5 and TRBJ2-1; D is ambiguous. The germline CDR1 and CDR2 sequences are SGHKS and YYEKEE (reference sequence). V was clipped by 1 base and J by 9 bases, with 8 bases between them. This CDR3 comprises 12 residues. The CDR3 DNA reads as TGTGCCAGCAGCTTGCATACCGTTGAGCAGTTCTTC. Translated: CASSLHTVEQFF.

This clonotype was detected many times. The rearrangement joins TRBV5-1 to TRBJ1-2; 9 bases agree with TRBD1. The CDR3 runs 13 residues. Germline lookup yields CDR1 SGHRS and CDR2 YFSETQ. Losses at the gene ends were 0 bases for V and 8 bases for J; bases not matched to a gene: 2. The CDR3 DNA follows: TGCGCCAGCAGCTTGGGGGACAGGGACGGCTACACCTTC. Protein product: CASSLGDRDGYTF.

This clonotype was detected ten times or more. The gene calls are TRBV20-1 and TRBJ2-2; a weak D match, TRBD2 (5 bases). This CDR3 is 13 amino acids long. The V and J ends lost 2 bases and 5 bases respectively, with 9 bases between them. From germline, CDR1 is DFQATT and CDR2 SNEGSKA (reference sequence). The chain's CDR3 is CSARSRRTGELFF. The CDR3 DNA sequence: TGCAGTGCTAGAAGCAGGAGGACCGGGGAGCTGTTTTTT.

This clonotype was recorded at least ten times. The chain recombines TRBV4-1 with TRBJ2-1; D is uncertain. The CDR3 is made up of 15 amino acids. In germline, CDR1 is MGHRA, CDR2 YSYEKL. The V end was cut by 1 base, the J end by 5 bases, with 12 bases between. CDR3 sequence (DNA): TGCGCCAGCAGCCAAGTAGGGATGAGTAACAATGAGCAGTTCTTC. Translating it yields CASSQVGMSNNEQFF.

Many counts were recorded for this clonotype. V usage is TRBV5-1 and J usage is TRBJ2-1; weak D call: TRBD2 (6 bases). The germline V gene has CDR1 SGHRS and CDR2 YFSETQ. The CDR3 sequence is 16 residues long. The ends were cut back, 4 bases at V and 0 bases at J, with 14 bases in the middle. The CDR3 DNA reads as TGCGCCAGCAGCCCAACTCTAGCGAGCTCCTACAATGAGCAGTTCTTC. This sequence encodes CASSPTLASSYNEQFF.

The rearrangement joins TRBV6-1 to TRBJ2-1; 9 nucleotides line up with TRBD2. V trimming: 5 bases; J trimming: 7 bases; junction bases outside the gene matches: 6. The length of the CDR3 is 14 residues. Germline V gene data show CDR1 as MNHNS and CDR2 as SASEGT. CDR3 sequence (DNA): TGTGCCAGCAGTCAGCTAGCGGGACCGAATGAGCAGTTCTTC. Protein: CASSQLAGPNEQFF.

The rearrangement uses TRBV6-2 or TRBV6-3 and TRBJ2-1, with 11 bases identical to TRBD2. With 4 bases clipped from V and 15 bases from J, the junction kept 17 bases outside the gene matches. The germline CDR1 and CDR2 sequences are MNHEY and SVGEGT. This CDR3 is 16 amino acids long. This CDR3 is CASSSPSRLAGPVRFF. CDR3 DNA: TGTGCCAGCAGTTCCCCGAGCCGACTAGCGGGACCAGTACGGTTCTTC.

The rearrangement links TRBV2 to TRBJ2-1; D gene uncertain. Germline V gene sequence: CDR1 SNHLY, CDR2 FYNNEI. The CDR3 length is 13 residues. The V end lost 4 bases, the J end lost 6 bases, and 10 bases lay between the germline ends. The CDR3 sequence: CASSGPWSNEQFF. As DNA, the CDR3 is TGTGCCAGCAGTGGACCGTGGTCCAATGAGCAGTTCTTC.

This clonotype was seen ten or more times. This chain joins TRBV12-3 or TRBV12-4 and TRBJ2-1; D unclear. CDR3 length equals 13 residues. Between the trimmed V and J ends, which lost 3 bases and 8 bases, there was a span of 11 bases. CDR3 protein: CASSLRPQHEQFF. The CDR3 DNA follows: TGTGCCAGCAGTTTGCGACCCCAACATGAGCAGTTCTTC.

This clonotype occurred many times. J is TRBJ2-1 and V is TRBV29-1; D gene uncertain. The V gene lost 6 bases and the J gene lost 0 bases, with 12 bases spanning the gap. Germline values: CDR1 SQVTM, CDR2 ANQGSEA. CDR3 length equals 14 residues. The CDR3 loop is CSVRGPVSYNEQFF. CDR3 coding DNA: TGCAGCGTCCGCGGCCCCGTCTCCTACAATGAGCAGTTCTTC.